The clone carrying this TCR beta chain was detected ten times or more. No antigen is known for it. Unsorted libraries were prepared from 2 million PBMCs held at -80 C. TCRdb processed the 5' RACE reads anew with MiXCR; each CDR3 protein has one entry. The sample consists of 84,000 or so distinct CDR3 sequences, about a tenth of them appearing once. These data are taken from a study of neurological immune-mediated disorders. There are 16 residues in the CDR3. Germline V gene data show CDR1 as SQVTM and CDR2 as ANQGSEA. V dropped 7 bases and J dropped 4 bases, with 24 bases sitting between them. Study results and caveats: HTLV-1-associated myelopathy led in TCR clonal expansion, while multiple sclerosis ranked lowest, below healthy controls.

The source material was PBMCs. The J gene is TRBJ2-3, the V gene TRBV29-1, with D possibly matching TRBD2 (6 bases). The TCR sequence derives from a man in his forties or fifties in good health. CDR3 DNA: TGCAGCGCGGGGGTTATGACTAGTAGCTTTTCAGATACGCAGTATTTT. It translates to CSAGVMTSSFSDTQYF.